What follows is one T cell receptor (beta chain) and its context. Antigen specificity is unknown. This sample stems from a study of T cell responses to AZD1222 COVID-19 vaccine. TCRdb's table, derived via immunoSEQ multiplex PCR, lists solely in-frame clones and lacks some. The sample yields over 150,000 clones, about nine tenths seen once. Study-level points and caveats: Donors in the cohort were predominantly white British and more often female, and clonal diversity was possibly underestimated. CD4 TCRs covered the whole spike, strongest at regions 160-218 and 743-854. Two doses of AZD1222 preceded a rise in Spike-specific TCR breadth and depth. Recipients of AZD1222 seropositive at baseline numbered only 6 or 7.

The CDR3 extends over 16 amino acids. Germline V gives CDR1 SGDLS, CDR2 YYNGEE. V was trimmed by 4 bases and J by 7 bases, leaving 18 bases between them. The sample consisted of peripheral blood, taken on day 0 of AZD1222 vaccination. This chain connects TRBV9 to TRBJ1-6, with a weak D call TRBD1 (5 bases). The receptor comes from an adult in good health. CDR3 sequence: CASSPGTPARNSPLHF. DNA for the CDR3: TGTGCCAGCAGCCCAGGGACCCCTGCTCGAAATTCACCCCTCCACTTT.